This T cell receptor (beta chain) was captured by sequencing in a study of control samples from healthy donors and cancer patients. Germline V lookup: CDR1 LNHDA, CDR2 SQIVND (reference sequence). V dropped 6 bases and J dropped 0; count of bases not matched to a gene: 10. The CDR3 covers 16 residues. Clones were read by immunoSEQ multiplex PCR, and TCRdb kept only the in-frame ones, dropping some. The data contain roughly 90,000 clones, 85% to 90% of them singletons. Sequenced material: PBMCs. This chain uses TRBV19 with TRBJ1-1, with 7 bases fitting TRBD1. The TCR was taken from a woman in her fifties or sixties with colorectal cancer. The CDR3 loop reads CASSRKDRAMNTEAFF. CDR3 bases: TGTGCCAGTAGCCGGAAAGACAGGGCTATGAACACTGAAGCTTTCTTT.